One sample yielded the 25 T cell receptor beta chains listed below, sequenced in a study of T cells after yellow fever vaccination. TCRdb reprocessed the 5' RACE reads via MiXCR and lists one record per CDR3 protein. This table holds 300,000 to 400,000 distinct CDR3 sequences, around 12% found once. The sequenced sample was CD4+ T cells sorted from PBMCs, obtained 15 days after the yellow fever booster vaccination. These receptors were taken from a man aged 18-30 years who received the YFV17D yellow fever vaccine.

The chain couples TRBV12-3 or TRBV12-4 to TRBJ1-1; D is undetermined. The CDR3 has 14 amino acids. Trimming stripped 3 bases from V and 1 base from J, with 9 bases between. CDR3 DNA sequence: TGTGCCAGCAGTTTTAATGACGGGAACACTGAAGCTTTCTTT. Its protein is CASSFNDGNTEAFF.

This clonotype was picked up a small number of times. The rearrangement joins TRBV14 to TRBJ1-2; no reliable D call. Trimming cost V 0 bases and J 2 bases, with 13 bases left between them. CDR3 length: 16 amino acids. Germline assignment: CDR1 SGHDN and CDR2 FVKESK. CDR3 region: CASSQDRPSRNYGYTF. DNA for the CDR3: TGTGCCAGCAGCCAAGATCGGCCCAGCCGAAACTATGGCTACACCTTC.

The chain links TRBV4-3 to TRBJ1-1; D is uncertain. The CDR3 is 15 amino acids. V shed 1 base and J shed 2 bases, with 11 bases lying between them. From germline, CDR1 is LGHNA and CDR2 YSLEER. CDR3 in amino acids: CASSQAPGYNTEAFF. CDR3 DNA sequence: TGCGCCAGCAGCCAAGCCCCGGGATATAACACTGAAGCTTTCTTT.

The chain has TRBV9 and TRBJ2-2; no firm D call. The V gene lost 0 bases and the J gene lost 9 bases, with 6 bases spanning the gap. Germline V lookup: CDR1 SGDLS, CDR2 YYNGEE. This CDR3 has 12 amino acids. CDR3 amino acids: CASSVGQRELFF. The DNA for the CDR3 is TGTGCCAGCAGCGTAGGCCAGCGGGAGCTGTTTTTT.

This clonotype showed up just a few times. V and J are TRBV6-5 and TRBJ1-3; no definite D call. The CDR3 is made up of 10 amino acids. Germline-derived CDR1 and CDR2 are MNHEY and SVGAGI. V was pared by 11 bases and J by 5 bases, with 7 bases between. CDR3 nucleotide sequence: TGTGCCTCCGGAAGAAACACCATATATTTT. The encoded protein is CASGRNTIYF.

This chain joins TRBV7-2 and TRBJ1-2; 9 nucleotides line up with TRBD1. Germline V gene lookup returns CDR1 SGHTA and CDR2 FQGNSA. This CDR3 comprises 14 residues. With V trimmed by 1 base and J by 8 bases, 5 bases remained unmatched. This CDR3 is CASSLEGTGFGYTF. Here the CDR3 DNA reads TGTGCCAGCAGCTTAGAAGGGACAGGGTTCGGCTACACCTTC.

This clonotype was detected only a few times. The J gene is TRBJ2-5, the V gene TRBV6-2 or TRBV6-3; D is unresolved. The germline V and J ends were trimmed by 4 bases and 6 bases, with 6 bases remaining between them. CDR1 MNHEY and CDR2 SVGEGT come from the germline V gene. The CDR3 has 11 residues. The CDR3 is CASSSMQTQYF. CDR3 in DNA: TGTGCCAGCAGTTCCATGCAGACCCAGTACTTC.

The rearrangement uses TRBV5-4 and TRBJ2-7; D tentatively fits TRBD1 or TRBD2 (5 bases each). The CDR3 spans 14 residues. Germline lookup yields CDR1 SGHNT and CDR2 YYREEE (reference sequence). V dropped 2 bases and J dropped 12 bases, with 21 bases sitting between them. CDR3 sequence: CASSLPGPAQTSYF. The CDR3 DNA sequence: TGTGCCAGCAGCTTACCGGGACCTGCCCAGACGTCGTACTTC. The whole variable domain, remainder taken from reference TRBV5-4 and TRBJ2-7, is ETGVTQSPTHLIKTRGQQVTLRCSSQSGHNTVSWYQQALGQGPQFIFQYYREEENGRGNFPPRFSGLQFPNYSSELNVNALELDDSALYLCASSLPGPAQTSYFGPGTRLTVT.

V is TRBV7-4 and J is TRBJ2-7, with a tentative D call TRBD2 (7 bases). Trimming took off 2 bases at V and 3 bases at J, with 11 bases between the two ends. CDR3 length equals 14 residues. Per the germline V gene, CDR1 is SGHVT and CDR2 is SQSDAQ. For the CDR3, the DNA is TGTGCCAGCAGCTTAAAGGGGGAGGGCTACGAGCAGTACGTC. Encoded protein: CASSLKGEGYEQYV.

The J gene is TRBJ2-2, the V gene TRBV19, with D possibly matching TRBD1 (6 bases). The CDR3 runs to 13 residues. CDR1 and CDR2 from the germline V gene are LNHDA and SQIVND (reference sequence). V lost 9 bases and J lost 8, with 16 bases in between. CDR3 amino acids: CASGLSQGGELFF. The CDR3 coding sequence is TGTGCCAGCGGACTTTCCCAGGGGGGGGAGCTGTTTTTT.

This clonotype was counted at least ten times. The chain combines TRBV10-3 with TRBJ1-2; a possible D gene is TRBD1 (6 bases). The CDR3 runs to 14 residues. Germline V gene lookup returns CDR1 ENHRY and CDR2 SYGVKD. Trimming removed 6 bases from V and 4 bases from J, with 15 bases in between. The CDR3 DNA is TGTGCCATCAGGGACAGCGGATCTACCTATGGCTACACCTTC. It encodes CAIRDSGSTYGYTF.

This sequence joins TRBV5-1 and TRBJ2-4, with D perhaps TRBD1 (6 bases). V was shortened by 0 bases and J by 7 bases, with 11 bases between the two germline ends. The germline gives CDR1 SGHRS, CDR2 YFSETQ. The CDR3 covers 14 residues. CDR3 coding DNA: TGCGCCAGCAGCTTGGAGGGGGAGCCCAACATTCAGTACTTC. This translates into CASSLEGEPNIQYF.

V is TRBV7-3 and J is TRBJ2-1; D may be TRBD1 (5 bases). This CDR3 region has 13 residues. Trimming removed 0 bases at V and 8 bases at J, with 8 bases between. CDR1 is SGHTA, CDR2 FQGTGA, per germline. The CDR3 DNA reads TGTGCCAGCAGCTTAACCCGCAGGGATGAGCAGTTCTTC. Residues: CASSLTRRDEQFF.

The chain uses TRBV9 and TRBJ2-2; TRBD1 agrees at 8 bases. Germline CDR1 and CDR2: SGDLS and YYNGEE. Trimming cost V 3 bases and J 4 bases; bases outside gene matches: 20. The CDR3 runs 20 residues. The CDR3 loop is CASSEGWESGQGYVTGELFF. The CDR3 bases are TGTGCCAGCAGCGAGGGGTGGGAGTCCGGACAGGGTTATGTCACCGGGGAGCTGTTTTTT.

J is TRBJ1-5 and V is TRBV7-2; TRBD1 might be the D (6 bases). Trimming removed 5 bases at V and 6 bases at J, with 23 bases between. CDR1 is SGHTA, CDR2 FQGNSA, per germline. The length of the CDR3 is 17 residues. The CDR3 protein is CASSPAWGGGNGQPQHF. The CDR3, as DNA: TGTGCCAGCAGCCCCGCCTGGGGAGGGGGAAATGGTCAGCCCCAGCATTTT.

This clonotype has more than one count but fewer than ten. CDR3 sequence: CASGVGTYNEQFF. The CDR3 DNA is TGCGCCAGCGGGGTCGGAACCTACAATGAGCAGTTCTTC. This chain uses TRBV5-1 with TRBJ2-1; no clear D gene. The CDR3 is 13 amino acids. Germline lookup yields CDR1 SGHRS and CDR2 YFSETQ. Trimming shortened V by 7 bases and J by 2 bases, and 10 bases separated the two germline ends.

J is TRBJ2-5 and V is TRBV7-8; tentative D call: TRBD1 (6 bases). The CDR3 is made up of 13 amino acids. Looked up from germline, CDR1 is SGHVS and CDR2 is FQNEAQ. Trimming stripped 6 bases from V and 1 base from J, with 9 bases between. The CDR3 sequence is CASRRQAQETQYF. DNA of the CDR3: TGTGCCAGCAGACGACAGGCCCAAGAGACCCAGTACTTC.

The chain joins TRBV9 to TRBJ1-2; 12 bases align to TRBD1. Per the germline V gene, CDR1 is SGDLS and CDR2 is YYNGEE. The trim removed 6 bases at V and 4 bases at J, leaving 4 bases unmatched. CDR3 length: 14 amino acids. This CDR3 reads CASIGGQGAYGYTF. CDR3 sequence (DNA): TGTGCCAGCATCGGGGGACAGGGGGCCTATGGCTACACCTTC.

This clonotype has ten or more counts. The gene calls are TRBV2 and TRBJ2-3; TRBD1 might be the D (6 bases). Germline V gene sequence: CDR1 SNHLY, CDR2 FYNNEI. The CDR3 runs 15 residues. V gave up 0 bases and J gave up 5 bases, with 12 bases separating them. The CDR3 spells CASSEARGGLDTQYF. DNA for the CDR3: TGTGCCAGCAGTGAAGCGCGAGGGGGTTTAGATACGCAGTATTTT.

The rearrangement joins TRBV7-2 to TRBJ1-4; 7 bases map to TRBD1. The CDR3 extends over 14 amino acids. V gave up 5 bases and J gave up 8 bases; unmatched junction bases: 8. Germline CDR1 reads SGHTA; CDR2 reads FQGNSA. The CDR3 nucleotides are TGTGCCAGCAGCAGAGGGACAGTTTGGGAAAAACTGTTTTTT. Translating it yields CASSRGTVWEKLFF.

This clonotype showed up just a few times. CDR3 DNA: TGTGCCGGGGGTCGGGGCTACACCTTC. Translation: CAGGRGYTF. The V and J genes are TRBV30 and TRBJ1-2; maybe TRBD1 (5 bases). V was clipped by 8 bases and J by 8 bases, with 9 bases between them. Germline V gene data show CDR1 as GTSNPN and CDR2 as SVGIG (reference sequence). This CDR3 has 9 residues.

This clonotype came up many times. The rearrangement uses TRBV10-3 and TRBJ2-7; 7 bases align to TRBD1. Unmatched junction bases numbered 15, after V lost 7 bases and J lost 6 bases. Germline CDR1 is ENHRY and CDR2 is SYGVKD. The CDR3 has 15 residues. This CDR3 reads CAITQGEQGRSEQYF. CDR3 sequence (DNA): TGTGCCATCACCCAGGGGGAACAGGGGCGCAGCGAGCAGTACTTC.

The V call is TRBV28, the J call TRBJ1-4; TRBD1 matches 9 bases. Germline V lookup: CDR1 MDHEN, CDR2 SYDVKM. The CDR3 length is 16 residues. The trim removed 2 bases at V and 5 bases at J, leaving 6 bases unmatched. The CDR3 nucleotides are TGTGCCAGCAGTTTAGCGGGGACAGGGACAAATGAAAAACTGTTTTTT. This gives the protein CASSLAGTGTNEKLFF.

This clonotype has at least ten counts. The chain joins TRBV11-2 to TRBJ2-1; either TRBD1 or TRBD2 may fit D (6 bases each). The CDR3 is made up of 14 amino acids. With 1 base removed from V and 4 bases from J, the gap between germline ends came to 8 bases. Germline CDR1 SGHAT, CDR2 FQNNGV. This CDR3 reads CASSLGGGYNEQFF. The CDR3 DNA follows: TGTGCCAGCAGCTTAGGAGGGGGGTACAATGAGCAGTTCTTC. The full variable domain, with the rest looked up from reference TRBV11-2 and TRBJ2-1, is EAGVAQSPRYKIIEKRQSVAFWCNPISGHATLYWYQQILGQGPKLLIQFQNNGVVDDSQLPKDRFSAERLKGVDSTLKIQPAKLEDSAVYLCASSLGGGYNEQFFGPGTRLTVL.

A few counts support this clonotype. The CDR3 bases are TGCGCCAGCAGCTTGGGGGCTAGGTCGGGAGAGACCCAGTACTTC. Translated: CASSLGARSGETQYF. The V call is TRBV5-1, the J call TRBJ2-5; D unclear. Per germline, CDR1 SGHRS and CDR2 YFSETQ. The germline V and J ends were trimmed by 0 bases and 4 bases, with 13 bases remaining between them. The CDR3 is made up of 15 amino acids.